A single sample gave rise to the 4 T cell receptor beta chains below, sequenced in a study of cytomegalovirus exposure and HLA in healthy donors. The PCR had 60 Vbeta and 13 Jbeta primers. Clones were read by immunoSEQ multiplex PCR, and TCRdb kept only the in-frame ones, dropping some. The sample has fewer than 200,000 clones, around three quarters seen once. Sequencing input: PBMCs. Receptors were obtained from a man aged 35 to 55 in good health and CMV-seronegative.

V and J are TRBV27 and TRBJ2-7; perhaps TRBD2 as D (7 bases). This CDR3 comprises 14 residues. Deletions cut 6 bases from V and 3 bases from J, with 15 bases between. Germline V gives CDR1 MNHEY, CDR2 SMNVEV (reference sequence). CDR3 region: CASSHPGGVYEQYF. CDR3 DNA: TGTGCCAGCAGCCACCCGGGGGGCGTCTACGAGCAGTACTTC.

The V call is TRBV5-1, the J call TRBJ1-2; a possible D gene is TRBD1 (6 bases). Germline loops: CDR1 SGHRS, CDR2 YFSETQ. This CDR3 region has 13 residues. Trimming removed 0 bases from V and 5 bases from J, with 8 bases in between. The CDR3 sequence: CASSLAQGYGYTF. CDR3 nucleotides: TGCGCCAGCAGCTTGGCTCAGGGGTATGGCTACACCTTC.

This rearrangement joins TRBV19 to TRBJ2-3, with D possibly TRBD1 on 5 matching bases. CDR3 length equals 12 residues. Germline V lookup: CDR1 LNHDA, CDR2 SQIVND (reference sequence). Trimming removed 4 bases from V and 6 bases from J, with 8 bases in between. The CDR3 reads CASSTHRDTQYF. CDR3 DNA sequence: TGTGCCAGTAGTACCCACAGGGATACGCAGTATTTT. Full variable domain (missing parts from reference TRBV19 and TRBJ2-3): DGGITQSPKYLFRKEGQNVTLSCEQNLNHDAMYWYRQDPGQGLRLIYYSQIVNDFQKGDIAEGYSVSREKKESFPLTVTSAQKNPTAFYLCASSTHRDTQYFGPGTRLTVL.

The chain has TRBV7-6 and TRBJ2-7, with 7 bases identical to TRBD1. In germline, CDR1 is SGHVS, CDR2 FNYEAQ. The length of the CDR3 is 14 residues. The trim removed 1 base at V and 3 bases at J, leaving 3 bases unmatched. The CDR3 region has the DNA TGTGCCAGCAGCTTAGTGACAGGGAACTACGAGCAGTACTTC. Encoded protein: CASSLVTGNYEQYF.